These 5 T cell receptor beta chains share one sample of origin, sequenced in a study of Graves' ophthalmopathy and Graves' hyperthyroidism. CDR3 regions of TCR beta were amplified from RNA transcripts. The library came from an HTBI-primed first-round RT-PCR and a second-round multiplex PCR. TCRdb reprocessed the multiplex PCR reads with MiXCR, giving one entry per CDR3 protein. The sample includes over a million distinct CDR3 sequences, 35% to 45% of them seen just once. The specimen sequenced was peripheral blood or thyroid tissue (not recorded which). Source of these receptors: an adult man with Graves' hyperthyroidism.

This clonotype was observed a single time. V and J are TRBV7-3 and TRBJ2-6; D unclear. CDR3 length: 13 residues. Germline CDR1 and CDR2: SGHTA and FQGTGA. Trimming shortened V by 7 bases and J by 4 bases, and 8 bases separated the two germline ends. The CDR3 DNA is TGTGCCAGCACCCAAGCGGGGGCCAACGTCCTGACTTTC. Translation gives CASTQAGANVLTF.

The sample holds many counts of this clonotype. This chain connects TRBV9 to TRBJ1-2, with D unresolved. The CDR3 extends over 14 amino acids. Trimming removed 0 bases from V and 6 bases from J, with 12 bases in between. CDR1 SGDLS and CDR2 YYNGEE come from the germline V gene. The CDR3 is CASSVGSGSHGYTF. The CDR3 DNA follows: TGTGCCAGCAGCGTAGGGTCGGGGTCCCATGGCTACACCTTC. Full variable domain (outside the CDR3, taken from reference TRBV9 and TRBJ1-2): DSGVTQTPKHLITATGQRVTLRCSPRSGDLSVYWYQQSLDQGLQFLIQYYNGEERAKGNILERFSAQQFPDLHSELNLSSLELGDSALYFCASSVGSGSHGYTFGSGTRLTVV.

V is TRBV4-3 and J is TRBJ2-2, with 7 nucleotides matching TRBD1. CDR1 is LGHNA, CDR2 YSLEER, per germline. Trimming cost V 3 bases and J 7 bases; bases outside gene matches: 8. This CDR3 has 15 residues. The CDR3 nucleotides read TGCGCCAGCAGCCAGTGGGGACAGAGGAACGGGGAGCTGTTTTTT. It yields the protein CASSQWGQRNGELFF.

Notes on this clonotype: A read error may be the cause here, since a much bigger clone is one base away. The genes are TRBV11-1 and TRBJ1-5; a weak D match, TRBD1 (5 bases). The CDR3 totals 13 residues. Germline CDR1 SGHAT, CDR2 FQDESV (reference sequence). V was cut by 5 bases and J by 9 bases, with 14 bases left in between. CDR3 DNA: TGTGCCAGCAGCCTGGGGGAGGTTCTGCCCCAGCATTTT. It yields the protein CASSLGEVLPQHF.

This clonotype showed up many times. The chain is built from TRBV20-1 and TRBJ1-6, with D possibly being TRBD1 (5 bases). The CDR3 has 15 residues. Trimming took 7 bases from V and 8 from J, leaving 21 bases between them. CDR1 and CDR2 from the germline V gene are DFQATT and SNEGSKA (reference sequence). The CDR3 here is CSVPGGSGGDSPLHF. In DNA, the CDR3 is TGCAGTGTCCCCGGGGGAAGCGGCGGGGATTCACCCCTCCACTTT.